This T cell receptor (beta chain) was captured in a study of identical twins. J gave up 3 bases and V 6 bases, and 6 bases lay outside the gene matches. Germline V lookup: CDR1 DFQATT, CDR2 SNEGSKA (reference sequence). The CDR3 runs to 14 residues. TCRdb used MiXCR to reprocess the 5' RACE reads, holding one entry per CDR3 protein. This repertoire shows approximately 490,000 distinct CDR3 sequences, more than 20% found once; its top ten account for more than 0.4%. These records were also assigned to another study, of yellow fever vaccine responses in identical twins.

The V gene is TRBV20-1, the J gene TRBJ2-7, with 12 nucleotides matching TRBD2. Sequencing used CD4+ T cells sorted from blood. This receptor was taken from a young woman in good health. CDR3 residues: CSAVGLAGNYEQYV. The CDR3 DNA reads as TGCAGTGCCGTTGGACTAGCGGGGAACTACGAGCAGTACGTC.